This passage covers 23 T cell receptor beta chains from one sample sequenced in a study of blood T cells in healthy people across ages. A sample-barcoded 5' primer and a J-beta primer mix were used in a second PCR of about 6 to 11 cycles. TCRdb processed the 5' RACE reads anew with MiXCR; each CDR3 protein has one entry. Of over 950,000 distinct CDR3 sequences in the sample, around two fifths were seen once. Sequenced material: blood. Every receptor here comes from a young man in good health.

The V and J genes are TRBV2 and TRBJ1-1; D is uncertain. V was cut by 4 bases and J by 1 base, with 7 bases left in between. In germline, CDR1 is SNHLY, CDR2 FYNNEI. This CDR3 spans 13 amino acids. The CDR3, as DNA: TGTGCCAGCAGTGTTCAGGAGAACACTGAAGCTTTCTTT. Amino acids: CASSVQENTEAFF.

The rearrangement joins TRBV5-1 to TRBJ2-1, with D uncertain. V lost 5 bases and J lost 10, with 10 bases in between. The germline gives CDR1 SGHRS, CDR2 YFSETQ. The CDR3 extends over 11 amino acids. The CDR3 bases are TGCGCCAGCAGTAATATGGAGGAGCAGTTCTTC. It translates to CASSNMEEQFF.

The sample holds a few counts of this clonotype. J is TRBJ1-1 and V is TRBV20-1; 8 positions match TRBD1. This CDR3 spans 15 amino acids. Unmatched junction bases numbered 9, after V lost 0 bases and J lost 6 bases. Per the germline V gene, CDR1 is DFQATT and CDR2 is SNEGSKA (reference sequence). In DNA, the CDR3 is TGCAGTGCTAGAGACTTGGACAGGGCTGCGCCTGAAGCTTTCTTT. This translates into CSARDLDRAAPEAFF.

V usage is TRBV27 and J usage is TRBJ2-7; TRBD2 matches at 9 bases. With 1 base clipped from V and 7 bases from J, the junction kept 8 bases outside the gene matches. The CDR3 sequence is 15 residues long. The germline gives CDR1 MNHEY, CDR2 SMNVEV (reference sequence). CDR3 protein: CASSLYSGSNNEQYF. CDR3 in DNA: TGTGCCAGCAGTTTATATAGCGGGAGCAACAATGAGCAGTACTTC.

CDR3 in amino acids: CASSPLGQETQYF. CDR3 in DNA: TGTGCCAGCAGTCCATTGGGACAAGAGACCCAGTACTTC. The V and J genes are TRBV12-3 or TRBV12-4 and TRBJ2-5; D not certain. The CDR3 length is 13 residues. V dropped 5 bases and J dropped 2 bases, with 9 bases sitting between them.

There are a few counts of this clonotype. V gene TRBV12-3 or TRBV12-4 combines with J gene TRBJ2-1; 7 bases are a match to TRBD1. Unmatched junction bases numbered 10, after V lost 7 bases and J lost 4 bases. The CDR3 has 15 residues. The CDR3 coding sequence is TGTGCCAGCACCCCTCCTGGGACAGCTTACAATGAGCAGTTCTTC. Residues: CASTPPGTAYNEQFF.

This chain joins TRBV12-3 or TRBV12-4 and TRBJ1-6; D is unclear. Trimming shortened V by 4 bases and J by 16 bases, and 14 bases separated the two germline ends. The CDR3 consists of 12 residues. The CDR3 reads CASSSPRALLHF. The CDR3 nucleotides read TGTGCCAGCAGTTCCCCCCGGGCCCTTCTCCACTTT.

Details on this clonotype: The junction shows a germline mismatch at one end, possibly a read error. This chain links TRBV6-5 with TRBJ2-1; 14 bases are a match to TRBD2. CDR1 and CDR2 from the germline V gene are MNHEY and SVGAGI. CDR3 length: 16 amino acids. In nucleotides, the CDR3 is TGTGCCAGCAGTTCCCTGACTAGCGGGGGGGCCGAAGAGCGGTTCTTC. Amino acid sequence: CASSSLTSGGAEERFF.

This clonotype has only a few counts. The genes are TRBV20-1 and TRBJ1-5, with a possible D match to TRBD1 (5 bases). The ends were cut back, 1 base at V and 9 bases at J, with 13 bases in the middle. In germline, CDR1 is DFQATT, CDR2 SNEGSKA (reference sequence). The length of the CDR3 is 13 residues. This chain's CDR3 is CSARGQGGRPQHF. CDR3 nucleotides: TGCAGTGCTAGAGGCCAGGGCGGTCGGCCCCAGCATTTT.

CDR3 DNA: TGTGCCAGCAGGAGGATCCCGAGCTCCTACGAGCAGTACTTC. Encoded protein: CASRRIPSSYEQYF. The genes are TRBV6-1 and TRBJ2-7, with no clear D. Germline CDR1 is MNHNS and CDR2 is SASEGT. Trimming cost V 6 bases and J 0 bases, with 12 bases left between them. This CDR3 has 14 amino acids.

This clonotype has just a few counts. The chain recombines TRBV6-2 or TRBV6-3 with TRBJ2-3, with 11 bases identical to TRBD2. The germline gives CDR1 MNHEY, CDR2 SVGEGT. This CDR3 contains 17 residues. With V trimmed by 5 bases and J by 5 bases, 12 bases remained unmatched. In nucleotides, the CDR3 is TGTGCCAGCAGTACAGGTAGCGGGGGGGCCGAGAAAGATACGCAGTATTTT. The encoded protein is CASSTGSGGAEKDTQYF.

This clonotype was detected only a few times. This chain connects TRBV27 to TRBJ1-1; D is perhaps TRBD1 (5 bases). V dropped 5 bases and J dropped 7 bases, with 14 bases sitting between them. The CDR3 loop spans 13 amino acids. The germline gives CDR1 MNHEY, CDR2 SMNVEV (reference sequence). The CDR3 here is CASSLGTAREAFF. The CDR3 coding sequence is TGTGCCAGCAGTCTCGGGACCGCGCGTGAAGCTTTCTTT.

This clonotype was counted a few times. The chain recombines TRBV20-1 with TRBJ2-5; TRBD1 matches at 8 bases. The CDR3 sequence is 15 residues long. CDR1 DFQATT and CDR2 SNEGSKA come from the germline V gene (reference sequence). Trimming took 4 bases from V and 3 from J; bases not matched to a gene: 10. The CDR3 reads CSAINPGQAKETQYF. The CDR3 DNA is TGCAGTGCTATAAACCCGGGACAGGCTAAAGAGACCCAGTACTTC.

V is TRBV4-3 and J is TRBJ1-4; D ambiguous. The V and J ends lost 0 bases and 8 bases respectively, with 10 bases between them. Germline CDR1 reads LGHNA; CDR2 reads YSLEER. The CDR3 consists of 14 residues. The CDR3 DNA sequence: TGCGCCAGCAGCCAAGATCCATCCGGCGAAAAACTGTTTTTT. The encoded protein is CASSQDPSGEKLFF.

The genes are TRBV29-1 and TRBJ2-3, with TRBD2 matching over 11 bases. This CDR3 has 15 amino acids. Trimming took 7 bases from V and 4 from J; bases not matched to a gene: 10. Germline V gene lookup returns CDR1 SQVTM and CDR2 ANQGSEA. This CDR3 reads CSAGVSGGAADTQYF. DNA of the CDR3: TGCAGCGCTGGTGTTAGCGGGGGGGCCGCAGATACGCAGTATTTT.

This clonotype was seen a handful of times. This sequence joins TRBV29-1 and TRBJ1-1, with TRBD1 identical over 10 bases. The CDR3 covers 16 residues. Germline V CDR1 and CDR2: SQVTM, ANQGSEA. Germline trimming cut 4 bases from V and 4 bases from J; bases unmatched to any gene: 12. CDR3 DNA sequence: TGCAGCGTTGTCGGGTGGGTCCGGGACAGGGGCACTGAAGCTTTCTTT. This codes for CSVVGWVRDRGTEAFF.

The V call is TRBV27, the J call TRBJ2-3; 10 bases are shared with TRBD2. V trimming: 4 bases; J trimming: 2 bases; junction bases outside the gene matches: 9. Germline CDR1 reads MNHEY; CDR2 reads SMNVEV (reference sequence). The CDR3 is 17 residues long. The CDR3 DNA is TGTGCCAGCAGTTCCCTTGGACTAGCGGACGTCACAGATACGCAGTATTTT. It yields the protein CASSSLGLADVTDTQYF.

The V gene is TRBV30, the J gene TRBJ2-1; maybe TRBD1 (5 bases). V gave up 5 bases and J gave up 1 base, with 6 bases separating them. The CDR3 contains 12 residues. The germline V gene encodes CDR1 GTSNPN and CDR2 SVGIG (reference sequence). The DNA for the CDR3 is TGTGCCTGGGACAGTTCCTACAATGAGCAGTTCTTC. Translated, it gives CAWDSSYNEQFF.

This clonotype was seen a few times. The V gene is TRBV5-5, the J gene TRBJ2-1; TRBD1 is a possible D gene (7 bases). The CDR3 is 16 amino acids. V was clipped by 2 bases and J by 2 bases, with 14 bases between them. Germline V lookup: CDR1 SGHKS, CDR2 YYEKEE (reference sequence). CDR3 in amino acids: CASSFQGGFPYNEQFF. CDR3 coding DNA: TGTGCCAGCAGCTTTCAGGGGGGATTCCCCTACAATGAGCAGTTCTTC.

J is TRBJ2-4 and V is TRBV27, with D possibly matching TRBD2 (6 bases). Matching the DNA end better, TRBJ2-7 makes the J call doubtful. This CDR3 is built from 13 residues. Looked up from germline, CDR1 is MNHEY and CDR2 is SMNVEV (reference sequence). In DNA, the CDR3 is TGTGCCAGCAGTTTTGCCGGGGGATGCGAGCAGTACTTC. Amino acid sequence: CASSFAGGCEQYF.

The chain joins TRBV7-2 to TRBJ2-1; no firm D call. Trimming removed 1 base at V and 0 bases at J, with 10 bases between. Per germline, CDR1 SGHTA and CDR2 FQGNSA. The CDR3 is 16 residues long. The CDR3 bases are TGTGCCAGCAGCTTAGTGGCACTCAACTCCTACAATGAGCAGTTCTTC. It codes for CASSLVALNSYNEQFF.

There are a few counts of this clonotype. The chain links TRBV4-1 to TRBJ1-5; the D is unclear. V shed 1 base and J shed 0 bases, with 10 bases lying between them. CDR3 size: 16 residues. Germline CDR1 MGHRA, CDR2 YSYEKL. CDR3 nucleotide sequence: TGCGCCAGCAGCCAAGGGGTGGAATATAGCAATCAGCCCCAGCATTTT. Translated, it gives CASSQGVEYSNQPQHF.

The CDR3 DNA follows: TGTGCCAGCAGCGTTCTAGCGGGGGGGCAAAATGAGCAGTTCTTC. It yields the protein CASSVLAGGQNEQFF. V gene TRBV9 combines with J gene TRBJ2-1, with 12 nucleotides matching TRBD2. This CDR3 contains 15 residues. Germline values: CDR1 SGDLS, CDR2 YYNGEE. V trimming: 2 bases; J trimming: 7 bases; junction bases outside the gene matches: 4. Full variable domain (missing parts from reference TRBV9 and TRBJ2-1): DSGVTQTPKHLITATGQRVTLRCSPRSGDLSVYWYQQSLDQGLQFLIQYYNGEERAKGNILERFSAQQFPDLHSELNLSSLELGDSALYFCASSVLAGGQNEQFFGPGTRLTVL.